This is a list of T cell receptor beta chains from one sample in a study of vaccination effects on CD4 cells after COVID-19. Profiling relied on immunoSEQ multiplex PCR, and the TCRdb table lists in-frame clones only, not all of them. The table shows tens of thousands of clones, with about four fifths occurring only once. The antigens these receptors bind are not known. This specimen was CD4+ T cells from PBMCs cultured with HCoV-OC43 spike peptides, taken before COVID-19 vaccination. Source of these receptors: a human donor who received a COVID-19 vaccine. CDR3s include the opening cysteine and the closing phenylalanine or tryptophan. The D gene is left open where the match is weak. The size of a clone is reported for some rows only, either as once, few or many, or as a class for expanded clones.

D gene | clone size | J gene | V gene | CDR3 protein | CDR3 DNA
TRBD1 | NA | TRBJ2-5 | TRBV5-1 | CASSLAGTGETQYF | TGCGCCAGCAGCTTGGCGGGGACAGGGGAGACCCAGTACTTC
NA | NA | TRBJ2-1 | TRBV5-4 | CASSLGQYNEQFF | TGTGCCAGCAGCTTGGGACAGTACAATGAGCAGTTCTTC
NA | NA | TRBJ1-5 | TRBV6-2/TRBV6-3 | CASSYSRNQPQHF | TGTGCCAGCAGTTACTCGAGAAATCAGCCCCAGCATTTT
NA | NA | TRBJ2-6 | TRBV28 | CASSLMEGGANVLTF | TGTGCCAGCAGTTTAATGGAAGGTGGGGCCAACGTCCTGACTTTC
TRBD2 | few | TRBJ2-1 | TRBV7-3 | CASSFSGGATYNEQFF | TGTGCCAGCAGCTTTAGCGGGGGGGCAACCTACAATGAGCAGTTCTTC
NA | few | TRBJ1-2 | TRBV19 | CASKDYLGYGYTF | TGTGCCAGTAAAGACTATTTGGGCTATGGCTACACCTTC
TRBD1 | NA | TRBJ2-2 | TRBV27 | CASRPNAGTARVLNTGELFF | TGTGCCAGCAGACCAAACGCCGGGACAGCAAGGGTGTTGAACACCGGGGAGCTGTTTTTT
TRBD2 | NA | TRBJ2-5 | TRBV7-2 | CASSLGVSGGGQETQYF | TGTGCCAGCAGCTTAGGGGTTAGCGGGGGAGGACAAGAGACCCAGTACTTC
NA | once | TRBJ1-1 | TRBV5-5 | CASIRYMNTEAFF | TGTGCCAGCATTCGTTATATGAACACTGAAGCTTTCTTT
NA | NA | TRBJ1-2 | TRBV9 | CASSQGQNYGYTF | TGTGCCAGCAGCCAGGGACAAAACTATGGCTACACCTTC
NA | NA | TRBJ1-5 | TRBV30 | CAWSDKGGQPQHF | TGTGCCTGGAGTGATAAGGGAGGTCAGCCCCAGCATTTT
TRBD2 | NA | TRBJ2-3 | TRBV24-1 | CATSDTSGTDTQYF | TGTGCCACCAGTGATACTAGCGGCACAGATACGCAGTATTTT
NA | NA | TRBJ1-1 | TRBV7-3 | CASSLAGEGTEAFF | TGTGCCAGCAGCTTAGCGGGGGAGGGCACTGAAGCTTTCTTT
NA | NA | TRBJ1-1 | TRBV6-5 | CASGGRPSSEAFF | TGTGCCAGCGGGGGCAGGCCGAGCTCTGAAGCTTTCTTT
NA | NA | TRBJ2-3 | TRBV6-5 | CASSYGVLGTQYF | TGTGCCAGCAGTTACGGGGTTTTGGGTACGCAGTATTTT
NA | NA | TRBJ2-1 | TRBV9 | CASSVGGTADPNEQFF | TGTGCCAGCAGCGTAGGCGGTACAGCCGATCCCAATGAGCAGTTCTTC
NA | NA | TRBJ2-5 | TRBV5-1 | CASSLVKGGPQETQYF | TGCGCCAGCAGCTTGGTCAAGGGTGGGCCTCAAGAGACCCAGTACTTC
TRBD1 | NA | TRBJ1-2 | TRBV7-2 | CASSPQQGNYGYTF | TGTGCCAGCAGCCCGCAACAGGGGAACTATGGCTACACCTTC
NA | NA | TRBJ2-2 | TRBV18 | CASSPRSQGPTGELFF | TGTGCCAGCTCACCACGGTCTCAGGGACCGACCGGGGAGCTGTTTTTT
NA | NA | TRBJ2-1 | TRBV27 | CASSLGLTQKVRKQFF | TGTGCCAGCAGTTTAGGGTTGACTCAAAAAGTTCGCAAGCAGTTCTTC
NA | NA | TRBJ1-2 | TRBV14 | CASSVGAGGYTF | TGTGCCAGCAGCGTGGGGGCTGGTGGCTACACCTTC
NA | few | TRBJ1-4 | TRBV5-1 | CASSNTGSGRKLFF | TGCGCCAGCAGCAATACAGGGAGCGGCAGAAAACTGTTTTTT
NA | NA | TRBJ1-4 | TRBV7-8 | CASRYPGRNEKLFF | TGTGCCAGCAGGTACCCAGGGAGGAATGAAAAACTGTTTTTT
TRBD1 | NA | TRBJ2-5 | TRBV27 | CASSFWGQGANQETQYF | TGTGCCAGCAGTTTCTGGGGACAGGGGGCGAATCAAGAGACCCAGTACTTC
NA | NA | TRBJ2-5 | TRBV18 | CASSPQGQETQYF | TGTGCCAGCTCACCACAGGGTCAAGAGACCCAGTACTTC
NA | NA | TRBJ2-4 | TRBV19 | CASSEAAGKNIQYF | TGTGCCAGTAGTGAAGCGGCGGGCAAAAACATTCAGTACTTC
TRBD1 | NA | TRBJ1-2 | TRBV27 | CASLHWGTGGRYGYTF | TGTGCCAGCCTACATTGGGGGACAGGGGGCAGGTATGGCTACACCTTC
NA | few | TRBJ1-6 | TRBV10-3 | CAISDSPGRNNSPLHF | TGTGCCATCAGCGATTCCCCGGGACGGAATAATTCACCCCTCCACTTT
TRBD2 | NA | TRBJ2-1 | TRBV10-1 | CASSELAGLALVNEQFF | TGCGCCAGCAGTGAACTGGCGGGACTAGCGCTTGTCAATGAGCAGTTCTTC
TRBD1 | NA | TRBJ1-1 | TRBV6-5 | CASSLGQGGTEAFF | TGTGCCAGCAGCCTTGGACAGGGAGGTACTGAAGCTTTCTTT
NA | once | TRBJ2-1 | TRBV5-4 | CASSLVTGVYNEQFF | TGTGCCAGCAGCTTGGTGACCGGGGTTTACAATGAGCAGTTCTTC
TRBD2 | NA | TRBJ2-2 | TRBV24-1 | CATSDTSVTDTGELFF | TGTGCCACCAGTGATACTAGCGTTACAGACACCGGGGAGCTGTTTTTT
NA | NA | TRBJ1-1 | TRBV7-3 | CASSLTSNTEAFF | TGTGCCAGCAGCTTAACATCGAACACTGAAGCTTTCTTT
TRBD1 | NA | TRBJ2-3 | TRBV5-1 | CASTAIDRGTDTQYF | TGCGCCAGCACCGCAATAGACAGGGGCACAGATACGCAGTATTTT
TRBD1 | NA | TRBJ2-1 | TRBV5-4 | CASSFGQGARNEQFF | TGTGCCAGCAGCTTTGGGCAGGGGGCTCGGAATGAGCAGTTCTTC
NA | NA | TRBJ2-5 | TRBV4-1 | CASSQVRRETQYF | TGCGCCAGCAGCCAGGTCCGCAGGGAGACCCAGTACTTC
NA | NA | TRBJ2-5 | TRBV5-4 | CASSLDRLQETQYF | TGTGCCAGCAGCTTGGACAGGCTCCAAGAGACCCAGTACTTC
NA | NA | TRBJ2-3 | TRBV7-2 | CASSFPARDTDTQYF | TGTGCCAGCAGCTTCCCTGCGAGGGACACAGATACGCAGTATTTT
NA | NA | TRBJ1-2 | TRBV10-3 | CAISTTGYGYTF | TGTGCCATCTCAACGACCGGGTATGGCTACACCTTC
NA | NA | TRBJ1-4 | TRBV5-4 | CASSLRTNEKLFF | TGTGCCAGCAGCTTGCGAACGAATGAAAAACTGTTTTTT
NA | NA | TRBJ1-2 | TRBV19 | CASSPPQANYGYTF | TGTGCCAGTAGTCCCCCACAGGCGAACTATGGCTACACCTTC
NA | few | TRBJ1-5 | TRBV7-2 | CASSLKQGNQPQHF | TGTGCCAGCAGCTTAAAACAGGGCAATCAGCCCCAGCATTTT
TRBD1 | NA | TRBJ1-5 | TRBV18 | CASSQTGESNQPQHF | TGTGCCAGCTCACAGACAGGGGAGAGCAATCAGCCCCAGCATTTT
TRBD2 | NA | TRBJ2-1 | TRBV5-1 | CASSPMAGGNEQFF | TGCGCCAGCAGCCCTATGGCGGGGGGCAATGAGCAGTTCTTC
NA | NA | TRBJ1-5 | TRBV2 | CASRRTANQPQHF | TGTGCCAGCAGGCGGACGGCCAATCAGCCCCAGCATTTT
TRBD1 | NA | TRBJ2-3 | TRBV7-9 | CASSFGQGPDTQYF | TGTGCCAGCAGCTTTGGACAGGGCCCAGATACGCAGTATTTT
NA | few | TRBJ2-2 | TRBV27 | CASSYGMGLFF | TGTGCCAGCAGCTACGGGATGGGGCTGTTTTTT
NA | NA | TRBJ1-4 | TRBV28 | CASSLGRNEKLFF | TGTGCCAGCAGTTTAGGCAGGAATGAAAAACTGTTTTTT